Here is one T cell receptor (beta chain) with its context. These data originate in a study of blood T cell repertoires in COVID-19. Background on the study: Acute-phase and convalescent COVID-19 samples originated in the United States, Italy and Spain. T cells, B-cell-depleted T cells, or PBMCs supplied cDNA or gDNA.

This CDR3 spans 14 amino acids. Trimming left V 7 bases short and J 5 bases short, with 15 bases between. Germline CDR1 and CDR2: SGHTA and FQGNSA. In the authors' methods: Using reference gene primer amplification, nucleated cell counts were estimated. Generated by immunoSEQ multiplex PCR, the TCRdb table keeps only in-frame clones and is missing some. D and trimming were read from the DNA, whereas the V and J calls and clone size are those reported in that table. The sample lists about 150,000 clones, roughly 81% occurring once. A Seattle source enrolled patients during active infection and followed them longitudinally.

Sample: peripheral blood. The rearrangement links TRBV7-2 to TRBJ1-5, with D maybe TRBD1 (6 bases). The receptor comes from a woman aged 55-69 years with COVID-19, enrolled during active disease. This CDR3 reads CASILKTGDQPQHF. The CDR3 coding sequence is TGTGCCAGCATCCTAAAGACAGGTGATCAGCCCCAGCATTTT.